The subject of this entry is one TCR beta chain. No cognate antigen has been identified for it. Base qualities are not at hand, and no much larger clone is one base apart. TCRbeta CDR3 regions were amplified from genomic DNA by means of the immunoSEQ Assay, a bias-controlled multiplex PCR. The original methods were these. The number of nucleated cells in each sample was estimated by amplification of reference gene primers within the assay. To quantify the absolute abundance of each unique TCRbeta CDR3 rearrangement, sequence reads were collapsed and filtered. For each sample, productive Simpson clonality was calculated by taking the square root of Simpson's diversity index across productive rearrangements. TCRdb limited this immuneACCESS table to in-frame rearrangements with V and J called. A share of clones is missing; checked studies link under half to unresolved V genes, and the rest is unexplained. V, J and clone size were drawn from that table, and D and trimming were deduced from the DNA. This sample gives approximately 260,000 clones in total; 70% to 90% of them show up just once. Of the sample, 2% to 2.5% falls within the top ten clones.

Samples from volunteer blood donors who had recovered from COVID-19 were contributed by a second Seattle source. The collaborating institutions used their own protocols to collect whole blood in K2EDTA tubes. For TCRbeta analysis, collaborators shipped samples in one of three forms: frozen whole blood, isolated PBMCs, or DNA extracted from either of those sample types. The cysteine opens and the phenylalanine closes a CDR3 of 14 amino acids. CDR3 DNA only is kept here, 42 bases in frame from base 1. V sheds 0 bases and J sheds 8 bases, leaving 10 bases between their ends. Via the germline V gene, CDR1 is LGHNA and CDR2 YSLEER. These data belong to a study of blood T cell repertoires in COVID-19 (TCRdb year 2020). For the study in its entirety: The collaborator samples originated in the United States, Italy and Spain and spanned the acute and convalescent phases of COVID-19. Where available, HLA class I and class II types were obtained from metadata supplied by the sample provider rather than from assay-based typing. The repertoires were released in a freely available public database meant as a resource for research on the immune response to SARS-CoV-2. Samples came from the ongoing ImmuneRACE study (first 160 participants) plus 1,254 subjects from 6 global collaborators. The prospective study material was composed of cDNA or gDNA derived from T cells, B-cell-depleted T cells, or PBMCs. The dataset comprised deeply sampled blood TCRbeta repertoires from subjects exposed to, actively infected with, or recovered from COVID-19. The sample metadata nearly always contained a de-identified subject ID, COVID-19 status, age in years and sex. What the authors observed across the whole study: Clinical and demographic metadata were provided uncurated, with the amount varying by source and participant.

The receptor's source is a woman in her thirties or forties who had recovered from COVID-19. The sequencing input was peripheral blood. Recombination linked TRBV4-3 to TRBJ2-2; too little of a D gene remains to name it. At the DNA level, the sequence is TGCGCCAGCAGCCAAGATTTGGCCCCGGGGGAGCTGTTTTTT. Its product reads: CASSQDLAPGELFF.